Following are 20 T cell receptor beta chains from one sample sequenced in a study of regulatory T cells in long-lasting Graves disease. For TCR beta, libraries came from iRepertoire HTBI primers and Arm-PCR of CDR3 regions. From the multiplex PCR reads, TCRdb called clonotypes with MiXCR, one entry per CDR3 protein. The data hold about 440,000 distinct CDR3 sequences, with roughly 15% observed a single time. Time point meaning: newly diagnosed GD, antithyroid drugs for less than 3 months. RNA isolated from PBMCs was used to make the TCR library. This sample also appeared in a second study, on T cells in Graves' hyperthyroidism and ophthalmopathy.

Sequencing used peripheral blood mononuclear cells (PBMCs), obtained at new diagnosis, from a patient treated with antithyroid drugs. These receptors were collected from a woman younger than 45 with Graves disease.

This clonotype has a count of ten or more. The chain uses TRBV5-4 and TRBJ2-1; the D is unclear. Germline V gene data show CDR1 as SGHNT and CDR2 as YYREEE (reference sequence). Deletions cut 2 bases from V and 7 bases from J, with 13 bases between. CDR3 size: 14 residues. This chain's CDR3 is CASSLPAATNEQFF. CDR3 in DNA: TGTGCCAGCAGCTTACCCGCCGCCACTAATGAGCAGTTCTTC.

In its sample, this clonotype was seen many times. The chain carries TRBV28 and TRBJ1-5; tentative D call: TRBD1 (5 bases). V was cut by 5 bases and J by 2 bases, with 16 bases left in between. This CDR3 region has 16 residues. CDR1 MDHEN and CDR2 SYDVKM come from the germline V gene. CDR3 sequence reads: CASSLGGGMGNQPQHF. DNA for the CDR3: TGTGCCAGCAGTCTCGGCGGGGGGATGGGCAATCAGCCCCAGCATTTT.

The sample holds many counts of this clonotype. The chain links TRBV28 to TRBJ2-1, with TRBD2 matching over 7 bases. The CDR3 is 14 residues long. Germline lookup yields CDR1 MDHEN and CDR2 SYDVKM. V lost 10 bases, J lost 4 bases, and 10 bases stayed unmatched. CDR3 residues: CATNRAGVYNEQFF. The CDR3 nucleotides are TGTGCCACCAACCGGGCGGGGGTTTACAATGAGCAGTTCTTC.

The chain uses TRBV7-2 and TRBJ2-7, with D maybe TRBD1 (6 bases). Deletions cut 5 bases from V and 6 bases from J, with 17 bases between. The CDR3 sequence is 14 residues long. CDR1 is SGHTA, CDR2 FQGNSA, per germline. The CDR3 loop is CASSPTGLVSEQYF. CDR3 bases: TGTGCCAGCAGCCCAACAGGGCTCGTCAGCGAGCAGTACTTC.

This clonotype was detected ten times or more. The chain joins TRBV14 to TRBJ2-1; the match to TRBD1 covers 8 bases. Trimming cost V 4 bases and J 1 base; bases outside gene matches: 6. Germline lookup yields CDR1 SGHDN and CDR2 FVKESK. The CDR3 is made up of 16 amino acids. DNA for the CDR3: TGTGCCAGCAGCCGGCCAGGGGACAGGTCCTACAATGAGCAGTTCTTC. As protein: CASSRPGDRSYNEQFF.

This clonotype came up many times. J is TRBJ2-1 and V is TRBV18, with TRBD1 as a possible D gene (5 bases). V was clipped by 6 bases and J by 6 bases, with 15 bases between them. Per the germline V gene, CDR1 is KGHSH and CDR2 is LQKENI. There are 14 residues in the CDR3. The CDR3 sequence is CASSTDGSRNEQFF. In DNA form, the CDR3 reads TGTGCCAGCTCGACAGATGGCTCGCGCAATGAGCAGTTCTTC.

This clonotype appeared a few times. CDR3 protein: CASTETGIRRLSANEKLFF. CDR3 coding DNA: TGTGCCAGCACCGAGACAGGGATCAGACGTCTCTCGGCTAATGAAAAACTGTTTTTT. The chain links TRBV28 to TRBJ1-4; 7 positions agree with TRBD1. Germline-derived CDR1 and CDR2 are MDHEN and SYDVKM. The CDR3 has 19 residues. After removal of 7 bases from V and 3 bases from J, the junction contained 20 bases not matched to a gene.

This clonotype was found many times. The genes are TRBV6-5 and TRBJ2-7, with no clear D. Germline V gene sequence: CDR1 MNHEY, CDR2 SVGAGI. There are 14 residues in the CDR3. The V gene lost 0 bases and the J gene lost 2 bases, with 8 bases spanning the gap. DNA for the CDR3: TGTGCCAGCAGTTACTCAACACGAACCTACGAGCAGTACTTC. It yields the protein CASSYSTRTYEQYF.

This chain connects TRBV5-6 to TRBJ2-2; 7 nucleotides match TRBD2. The V segment lost 7 bases and the J segment 11 bases; nucleotides outside the gene matches: 5. CDR1 is SGHDT, CDR2 YYEEEE, per germline. The CDR3 contains 11 residues. CDR3 sequence: CASGEGTELFF. CDR3 sequence (DNA): TGTGCCAGCGGGGAGGGGACCGAGCTGTTTTTT.

This clonotype was detected many times. The J gene is TRBJ1-5, the V gene TRBV20-1; D is uncertain. The CDR3 is made up of 16 amino acids. V was clipped by 3 bases and J by 6 bases, with 21 bases between them. Germline-derived CDR1 and CDR2 are DFQATT and SNEGSKA (reference sequence). CDR3 DNA: TGCAGTGCTAGTGCTCCCGGGCTCCTCGGGAGTCAGCCCCAGCATTTT. Its protein product is CSASAPGLLGSQPQHF.

With regard to this clonotype: A much larger clone differs by one base, so this may be a read error. The chain employs TRBV6-9 and TRBJ2-3; 9 bases line up with TRBD1. The CDR3 consists of 17 residues. With V trimmed by 3 bases and J by 5 bases, 12 bases remained unmatched. In germline, CDR1 is MNHGY, CDR2 SVAAGI. Here the CDR3 reads CASSYRGQGGGIDTQYF. As DNA, the CDR3 is TGTGCCAGCAGTTACCGGGGACAGGGAGGGGGTATAGATACGCAGTATTTT.

The J gene is TRBJ2-7, the V gene TRBV5-1; no definite D call. Germline V gives CDR1 SGHRS, CDR2 YFSETQ. The CDR3 is 15 residues long. Trimming left V 0 bases short and J 1 base short, with 11 bases between. CDR3 sequence (DNA): TGCGCCAGCAGCTTGGGGCTCCGACGGTCCTACGAGCAGTACTTC. Translating gives CASSLGLRRSYEQYF.

This clonotype was seen ten or more times. V and J are TRBV28 and TRBJ1-2, with 7 bases identical to TRBD1. The CDR3 sequence is 16 residues long. The germline V gene encodes CDR1 MDHEN and CDR2 SYDVKM. V dropped 1 base and J dropped 6; count of bases not matched to a gene: 11. The DNA for the CDR3 is TGTGCCAGCAGTTTATCCCCCCGAGGACAGGTGCATGGCTACACCTTC. Encoded protein: CASSLSPRGQVHGYTF.

This chain uses TRBV7-2 with TRBJ1-4; D is undetermined. The CDR3 contains 12 residues. V lost 6 bases and J 5 bases, leaving 7 bases between the germline ends. CDR1 is SGHTA and CDR2 is FQGNSA in the germline V gene. The CDR3 loop is CASRTQNEKLFF. The CDR3 region has the DNA TGTGCCAGCAGAACACAGAATGAAAAACTGTTTTTT.

The chain links TRBV10-1 to TRBJ2-3; D gene unclear. Germline V gene data show CDR1 as WNHNN and CDR2 as SYGVQD (reference sequence). The CDR3 sequence is 15 residues long. Trimming cost V 0 bases and J 2 bases, with 9 bases left between them. The CDR3 loop reads CASSESTSLTDTQYF. CDR3 DNA: TGCGCCAGCAGTGAGTCGACATCCCTCACAGATACGCAGTATTTT.

CDR3 in DNA: TGTGCCAGTAGTATTAACGGGAAATGGGGGGCGCAGGGCTACACCTTC. Its translation: CASSINGKWGAQGYTF. The V and J genes are TRBV19 and TRBJ1-2, with D tentatively TRBD1 (6 bases). This CDR3 contains 16 residues. Germline loops: CDR1 LNHDA, CDR2 SQIVND (reference sequence). Trimming removed 3 bases from V and 8 bases from J, with 22 bases in between.

This clonotype occurred many times. This chain links TRBV18 with TRBJ1-1; 7 bases are shared with TRBD1. Trimming took 3 bases from V and 0 from J; bases not matched to a gene: 7. CDR1 is KGHSH, CDR2 LQKENI, per germline. The CDR3 has 16 residues. DNA of the CDR3: TGTGCCAGCTCACCGTGGGACAGAGTCATGAACACTGAAGCTTTCTTT. This gives the protein CASSPWDRVMNTEAFF.

This clonotype was seen many times. V usage is TRBV7-9 and J usage is TRBJ2-7; 7 bases are a match to TRBD2. V lost 1 base to trimming and J lost 2 bases; unmatched junction nucleotides: 5. This CDR3 has 15 residues. CDR1 and CDR2 (germline): SEHNR, FQNEAQ (reference sequence). In nucleotides, the CDR3 is TGTGCCAGCAGCTTAGGGGTGCGGGGGACCTACGAGCAGTACTTC. Translating gives CASSLGVRGTYEQYF.

The chain recombines TRBV10-3 with TRBJ1-1, with 7 bases aligning to TRBD1. J gave up 3 bases and V 5 bases, and 3 bases lay outside the gene matches. The CDR3 consists of 13 residues. Germline-derived CDR1 and CDR2 are ENHRY and SYGVKD. The CDR3 loop is CAISLDRDTEAFF. CDR3 sequence (DNA): TGTGCCATCAGTCTTGACAGGGACACTGAAGCTTTCTTT.

This clonotype has a count of ten or more. The rearrangement links TRBV15 to TRBJ2-4, with 9 nucleotides matching TRBD2. CDR1 is LNHNV, CDR2 YYDKDF, per germline (reference sequence). The CDR3 totals 15 residues. The V gene end was trimmed by 3 bases and the J gene end by 1 base; junction bases not matched to a gene: 1. As DNA, the CDR3 is TGTGCCACCAGCAGCCTAGCGGGGGCCAAAAACATTCAGTACTTC. Amino acid sequence: CATSSLAGAKNIQYF.